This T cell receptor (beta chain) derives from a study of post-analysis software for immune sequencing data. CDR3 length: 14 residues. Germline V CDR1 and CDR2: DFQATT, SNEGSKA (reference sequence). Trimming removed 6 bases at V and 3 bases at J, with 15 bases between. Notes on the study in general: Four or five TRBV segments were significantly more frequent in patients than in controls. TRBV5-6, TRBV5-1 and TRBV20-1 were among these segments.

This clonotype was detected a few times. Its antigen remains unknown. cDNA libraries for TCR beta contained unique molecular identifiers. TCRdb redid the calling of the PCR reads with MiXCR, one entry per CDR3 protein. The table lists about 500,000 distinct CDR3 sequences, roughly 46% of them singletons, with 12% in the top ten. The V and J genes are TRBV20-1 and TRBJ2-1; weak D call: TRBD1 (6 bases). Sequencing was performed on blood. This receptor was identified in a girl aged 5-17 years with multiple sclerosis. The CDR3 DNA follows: TGCAGTGCCTCAGGGGCTCCCGTCTACAATGAGCAGTTCTTC. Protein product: CSASGAPVYNEQFF.